This T cell receptor beta chain is drawn from a study of shared clonotypes between healthy human individuals. General study results and limits: A generally larger estimated richness was seen in naive subsets than in memory subsets. About 5% of naive CD4 clonotypes were shared across a few donors. Blood was the sole source, and tissue repertoires probably differ.

The sample holds one count of this clone. Its target is not known. The germline V gene encodes CDR1 ENHRY and CDR2 SYGVKD. The CDR3 consists of 17 residues. The V gene end was trimmed by 0 bases and the J gene end by 6 bases; junction bases not matched to a gene: 7. Produced via immunoSEQ multiplex PCR; TCRdb's table is partial and in-frame only. This table has 2 million to 2.5 million clones, under 95% appearing once. This receptor was taken from a man aged 18 to 30 in good health. Some clones in this sample may be carry-over from other donors' samples. The sample comprised naive CD4+ T cells from PBMCs. Subset meaning: CD45RA+ positively selected. This chain joins TRBV10-3 and TRBJ2-2; TRBD2 agrees at 10 bases. CDR3 residues: CAISESTSGLAAGELFF. For the CDR3, the DNA is TGTGCCATCAGTGAGTCGACTTCAGGACTAGCGGCCGGGGAGCTGTTTTTT.